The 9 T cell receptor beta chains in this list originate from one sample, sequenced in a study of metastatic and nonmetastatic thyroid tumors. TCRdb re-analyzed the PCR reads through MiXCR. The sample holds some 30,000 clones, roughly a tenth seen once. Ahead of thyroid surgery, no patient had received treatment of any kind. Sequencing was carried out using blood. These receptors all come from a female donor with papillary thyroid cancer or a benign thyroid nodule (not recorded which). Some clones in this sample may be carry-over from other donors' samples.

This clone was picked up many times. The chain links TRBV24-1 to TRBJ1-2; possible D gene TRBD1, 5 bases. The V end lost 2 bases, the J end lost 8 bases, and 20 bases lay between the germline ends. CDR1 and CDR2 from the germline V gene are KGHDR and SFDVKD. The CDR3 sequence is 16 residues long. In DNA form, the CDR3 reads TGTGCCACCAGTGATTCCTCCGGGGCCGGGGTGTCAGGCTACACCTTC. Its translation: CATSDSSGAGVSGYTF.

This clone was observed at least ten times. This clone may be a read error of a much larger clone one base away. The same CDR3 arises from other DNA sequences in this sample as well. CDR3 DNA: TGTGCCAGCAGAGGGACTAGCGGGAGCTACGAGCAGTTCTTC. Its protein product is CASRGTSGSYEQFF. The chain has TRBV2 and TRBJ2-1; 14 nucleotides agree with TRBD2. Germline CDR1 SNHLY, CDR2 FYNNEI. The CDR3 has 14 amino acids. After removal of 6 bases from V and 10 bases from J, the junction contained 5 bases not matched to a gene.

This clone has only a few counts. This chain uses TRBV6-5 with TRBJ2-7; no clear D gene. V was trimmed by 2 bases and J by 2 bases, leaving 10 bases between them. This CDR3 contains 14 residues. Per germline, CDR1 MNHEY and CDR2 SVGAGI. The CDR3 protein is CASSYGPRTYEQYF. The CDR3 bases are TGTGCCAGCAGTTACGGGCCCCGGACCTACGAGCAGTACTTC.

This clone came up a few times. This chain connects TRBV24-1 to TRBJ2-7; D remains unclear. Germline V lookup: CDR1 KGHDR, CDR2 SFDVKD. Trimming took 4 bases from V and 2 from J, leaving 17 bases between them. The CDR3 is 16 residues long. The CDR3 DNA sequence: TGTGCCACCAGTGACCGAGTAGGCGGTACTACCTACGAGCAGTACTTC. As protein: CATSDRVGGTTYEQYF.

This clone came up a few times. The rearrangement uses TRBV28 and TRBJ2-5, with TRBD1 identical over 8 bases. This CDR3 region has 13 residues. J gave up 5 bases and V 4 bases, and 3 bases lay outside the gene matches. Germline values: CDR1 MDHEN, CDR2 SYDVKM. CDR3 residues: CASSWTGRETQYF. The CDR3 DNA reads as TGTGCCAGCAGTTGGACAGGGCGGGAGACCCAGTACTTC. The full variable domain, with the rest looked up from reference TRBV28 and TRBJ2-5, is DVKVTQSSRYLVKRTGEKVFLECVQDMDHENMFWYRQDPGLGLRLIYFSYDVKMKEKGDIPEGYSVSREKKERFSLILESASTNQTSMYLCASSWTGRETQYFGPGTRLLVL.

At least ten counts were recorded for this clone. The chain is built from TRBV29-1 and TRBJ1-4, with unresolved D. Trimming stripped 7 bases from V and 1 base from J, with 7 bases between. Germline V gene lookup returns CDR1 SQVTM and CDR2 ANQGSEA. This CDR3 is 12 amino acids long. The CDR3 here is CSGGLTNEKLFF. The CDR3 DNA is TGCAGCGGGGGTCTAACTAATGAAAAACTGTTTTTT.

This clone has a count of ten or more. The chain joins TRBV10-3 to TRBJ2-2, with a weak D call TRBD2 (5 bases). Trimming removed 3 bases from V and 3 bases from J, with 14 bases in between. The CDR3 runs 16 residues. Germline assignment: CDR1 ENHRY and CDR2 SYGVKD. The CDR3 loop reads CAISESNGEDTGELFF. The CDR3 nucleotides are TGTGCCATCAGTGAATCTAACGGGGAAGACACCGGGGAGCTGTTTTTT.

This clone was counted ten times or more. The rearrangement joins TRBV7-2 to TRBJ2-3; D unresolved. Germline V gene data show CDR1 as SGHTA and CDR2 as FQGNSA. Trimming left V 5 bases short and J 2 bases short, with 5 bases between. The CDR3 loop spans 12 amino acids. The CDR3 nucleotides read TGTGCCAGCAGCCCTTACACAGATACGCAGTATTTT. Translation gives CASSPYTDTQYF.

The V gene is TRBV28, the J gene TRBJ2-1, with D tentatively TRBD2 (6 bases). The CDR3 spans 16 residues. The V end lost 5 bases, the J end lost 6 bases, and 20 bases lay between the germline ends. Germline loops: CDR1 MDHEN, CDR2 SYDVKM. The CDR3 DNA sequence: TGTGCCAGCAGTCTGCCTCGCGGGGACGAATCCAATGAGCAGTTCTTC. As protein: CASSLPRGDESNEQFF.